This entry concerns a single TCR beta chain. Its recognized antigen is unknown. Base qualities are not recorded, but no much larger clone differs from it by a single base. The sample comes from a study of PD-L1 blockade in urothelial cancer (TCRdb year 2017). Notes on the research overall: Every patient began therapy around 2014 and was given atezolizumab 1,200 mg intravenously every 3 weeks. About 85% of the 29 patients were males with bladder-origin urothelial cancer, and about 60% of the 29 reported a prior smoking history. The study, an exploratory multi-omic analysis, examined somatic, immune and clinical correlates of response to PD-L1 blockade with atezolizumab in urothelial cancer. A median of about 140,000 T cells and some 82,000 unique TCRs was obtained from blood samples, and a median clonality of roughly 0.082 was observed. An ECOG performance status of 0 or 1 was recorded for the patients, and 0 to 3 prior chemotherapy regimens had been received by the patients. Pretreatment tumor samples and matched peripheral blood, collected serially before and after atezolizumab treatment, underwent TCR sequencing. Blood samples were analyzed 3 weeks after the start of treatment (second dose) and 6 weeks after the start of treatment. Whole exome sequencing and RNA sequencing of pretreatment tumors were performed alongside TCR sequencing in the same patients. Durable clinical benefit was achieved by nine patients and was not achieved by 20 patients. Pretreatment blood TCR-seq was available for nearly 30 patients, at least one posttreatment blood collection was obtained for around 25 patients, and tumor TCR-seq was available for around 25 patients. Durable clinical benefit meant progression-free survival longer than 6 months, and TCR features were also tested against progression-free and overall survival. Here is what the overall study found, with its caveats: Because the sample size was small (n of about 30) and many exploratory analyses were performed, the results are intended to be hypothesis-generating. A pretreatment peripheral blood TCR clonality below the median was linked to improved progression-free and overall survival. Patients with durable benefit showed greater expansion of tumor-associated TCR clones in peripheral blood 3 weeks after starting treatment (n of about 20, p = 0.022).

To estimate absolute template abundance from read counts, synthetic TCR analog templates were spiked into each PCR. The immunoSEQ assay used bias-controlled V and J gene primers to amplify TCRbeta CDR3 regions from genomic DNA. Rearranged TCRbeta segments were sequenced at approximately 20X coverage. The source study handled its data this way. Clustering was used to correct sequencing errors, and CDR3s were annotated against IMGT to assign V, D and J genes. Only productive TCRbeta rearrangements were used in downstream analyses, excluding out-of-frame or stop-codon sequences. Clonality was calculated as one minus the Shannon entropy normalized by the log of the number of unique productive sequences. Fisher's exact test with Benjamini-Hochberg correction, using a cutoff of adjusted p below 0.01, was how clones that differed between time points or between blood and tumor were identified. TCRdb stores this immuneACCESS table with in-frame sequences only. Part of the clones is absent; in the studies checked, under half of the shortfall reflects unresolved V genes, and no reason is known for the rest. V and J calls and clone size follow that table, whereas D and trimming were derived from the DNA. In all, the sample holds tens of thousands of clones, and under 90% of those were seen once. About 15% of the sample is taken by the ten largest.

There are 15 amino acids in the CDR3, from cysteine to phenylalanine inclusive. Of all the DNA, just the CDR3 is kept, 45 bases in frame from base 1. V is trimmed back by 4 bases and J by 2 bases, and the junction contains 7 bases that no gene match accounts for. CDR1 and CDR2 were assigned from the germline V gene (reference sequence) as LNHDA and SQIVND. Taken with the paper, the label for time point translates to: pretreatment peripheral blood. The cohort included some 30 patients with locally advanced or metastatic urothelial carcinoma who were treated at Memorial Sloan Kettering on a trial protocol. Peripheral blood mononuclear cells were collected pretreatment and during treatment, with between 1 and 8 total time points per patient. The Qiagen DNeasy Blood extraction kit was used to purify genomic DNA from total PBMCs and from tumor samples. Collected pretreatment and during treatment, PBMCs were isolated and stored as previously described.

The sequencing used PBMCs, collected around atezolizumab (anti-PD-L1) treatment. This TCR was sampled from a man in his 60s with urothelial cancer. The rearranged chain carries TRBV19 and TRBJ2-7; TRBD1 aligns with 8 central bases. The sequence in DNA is TGTGCCAGTAGTACCCGGACAGGGACCACCTACGAGCAGTACTTC. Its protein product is CASSTRTGTTYEQYF.